This entry lists 29 T cell receptor beta chains sequenced from one sample in a study of CD8+ T cells in alopecia areata. Described treatment: oral pan-JAK inhibitor, 5-10 mg twice daily. RNA extraction and reverse transcription yielded cDNA as sequencing template. Libraries were prepared by immunoSEQ multiplex PCR; TCRdb keeps only in-frame clonotypes and omits some of them. The repertoire has approximately 210,000 clones, approximately 67% of them found once; the top ten carry around 1.2%. The sample in question was CD4+ T cells sorted from blood, obtained around week 42, from a patient treated with tofacitinib. These TCRs come from a human donor with alopecia areata.

The rearrangement links TRBV30 to TRBJ2-7, with D maybe TRBD2 (6 bases). V was cut by 3 bases and J by 3 bases, with 12 bases left in between. The CDR3 runs 13 residues. From germline, CDR1 is GTSNPN and CDR2 SVGIG (reference sequence). CDR3 protein: CAWSLGLYYEQYF. CDR3 in DNA: TGTGCCTGGAGCCTGGGACTTTACTACGAGCAGTACTTC.

Only a few counts were recorded for this clone. The V and J genes are TRBV29-1 and TRBJ2-7; 11 positions match TRBD1. The CDR3 length is 14 residues. Per germline, CDR1 SQVTM and CDR2 ANQGSEA. After removal of 4 bases from V and 0 bases from J, the junction contained 2 bases not matched to a gene. This chain's CDR3 is CSVGTGGGSYEQYF. The CDR3 DNA reads TGCAGCGTTGGGACAGGGGGCGGCTCCTACGAGCAGTACTTC.

The rearrangement joins TRBV30 to TRBJ2-2; the D is unclear. This CDR3 is 13 amino acids long. CDR1 and CDR2 from the germline V gene are GTSNPN and SVGIG (reference sequence). With 4 bases removed from V and 1 base from J, the gap between germline ends came to 7 bases. Here the CDR3 DNA reads TGTGCCTGGATCGAGGTGAACACCGGGGAGCTGTTTTTT. It yields the protein CAWIEVNTGELFF.

This chain links TRBV29-1 with TRBJ2-7, with 8 bases identical to TRBD1. The V and J ends lost 5 bases and 6 bases, in that order; junction bases with no gene match: 3. This CDR3 is 11 amino acids long. Germline V gene sequence: CDR1 SQVTM, CDR2 ANQGSEA. The CDR3, as DNA: TGCAGCGTTCGGACAGGGACCGAGCAGTACTTC. Residues: CSVRTGTEQYF.

The gene calls are TRBV29-1 and TRBJ2-2; D uncertain. The CDR3 sequence is 11 residues long. The germline V gene has CDR1 SQVTM and CDR2 ANQGSEA. Trimming stripped 3 bases from V and 9 bases from J, with 8 bases between. The CDR3 loop is CSVEGYRELFF. For the CDR3, the DNA is TGCAGCGTTGAGGGGTACAGGGAGCTGTTTTTT.

This clone came up once. This chain joins TRBV29-1 and TRBJ2-1, with a weak D call TRBD1 (5 bases). Germline CDR1 SQVTM, CDR2 ANQGSEA. This CDR3 is built from 12 residues. Trimming took 4 bases from V and 5 from J, leaving 9 bases between them. CDR3 sequence: CSVGTFDNEQFF. The CDR3 nucleotides read TGCAGCGTTGGGACATTCGACAATGAGCAGTTCTTC.

V is TRBV4-2 and J is TRBJ2-1, with 9 positions matching TRBD2. Germline CDR1 LGHNA, CDR2 YNFKEQ. This CDR3 is 16 amino acids long. V trimming: 0 bases; J trimming: 4 bases; junction bases outside the gene matches: 4. The CDR3 loop is CASSQDLSGGYNEQFF. The DNA of the CDR3 is TGTGCCAGCAGCCAAGATCTCAGCGGGGGGTACAATGAGCAGTTCTTC.

The chain employs TRBV2 and TRBJ2-3; D may be TRBD2 (6 bases). Trimming pared 8 bases from V and 4 bases from J, leaving 19 bases between. This CDR3 spans 15 amino acids. The germline gives CDR1 SNHLY, CDR2 FYNNEI. CDR3 region: CASVRILRDSDTQYF. The CDR3 bases are TGTGCCAGCGTCCGTATCCTCCGGGACTCAGATACGCAGTATTTT.

This rearrangement joins TRBV19 to TRBJ1-2; tentatively, D is TRBD1 (5 bases). The CDR3 sequence is 15 residues long. The V and J ends lost 4 bases and 6 bases respectively, with 18 bases between them. Germline lookup yields CDR1 LNHDA and CDR2 SQIVND (reference sequence). CDR3 DNA: TGTGCCAGTAGTACAGGGTGGGCGATGCTGAATGGCTACACCTTC. This gives the protein CASSTGWAMLNGYTF.

V is TRBV27 and J is TRBJ1-2; tentative D call: TRBD1 (5 bases). In germline, CDR1 is MNHEY, CDR2 SMNVEV (reference sequence). The V and J ends lost 4 bases and 13 bases respectively, with 19 bases between them. This CDR3 contains 13 residues. CDR3 sequence: CASSSTTGTLSTF. The CDR3 DNA reads TGTGCCAGCAGTTCGACAACCGGGACTCTGAGCACCTTC.

The chain couples TRBV27 to TRBJ1-1, with D perhaps matching TRBD1 (5 bases). The germline V gene encodes CDR1 MNHEY and CDR2 SMNVEV (reference sequence). This CDR3 is 16 amino acids long. V was pared by 2 bases and J by 0 bases, with 13 bases between. CDR3 in amino acids: CASSLTAGRVNTEAFF. CDR3 sequence (DNA): TGTGCCAGCAGTTTAACGGCTGGCAGGGTGAACACTGAAGCTTTCTTT.

This clone is a singleton in its sample. The rearrangement joins TRBV5-6 to TRBJ1-5; possibly TRBD1 for D (5 bases). The V end was cut by 3 bases, the J end by 1 base, with 8 bases between. CDR1 is SGHDT, CDR2 YYEEEE, per germline. The CDR3 loop spans 14 amino acids. Here the CDR3 DNA reads TGTGCCAGCAGCTCCGGGGACAGCAATCAGCCCCAGCATTTT. It translates to CASSSGDSNQPQHF.

This clone was found a few times. J is TRBJ1-1 and V is TRBV10-3; the D is unclear. The CDR3 covers 16 residues. The germline V and J ends were trimmed by 2 bases and 4 bases, with 17 bases remaining between them. The germline CDR1 and CDR2 sequences are ENHRY and SYGVKD. CDR3: CAISEGLWRTGTEAFF. The CDR3 DNA reads as TGTGCCATCAGTGAGGGGTTGTGGAGGACGGGCACTGAAGCTTTCTTT.

The rearrangement joins TRBV6-6 to TRBJ2-2; no reliable D call. In germline, CDR1 is MNHNY, CDR2 SVGAGI (reference sequence). V was cut by 5 bases and J by 6 bases, with 10 bases left in between. The CDR3 is made up of 13 amino acids. The CDR3 sequence is CASSPLSPGELFF. CDR3 bases: TGTGCCAGCAGTCCCCTAAGCCCCGGGGAGCTGTTTTTT.

The chain links TRBV7-6 to TRBJ2-3; 9 bases line up with TRBD2. Per germline, CDR1 SGHVS and CDR2 FNYEAQ. The CDR3 covers 14 residues. V lost 4 bases and J lost 6; bases outside the gene matches: 5. CDR3 amino acids: CASSSGLAPDTQYF. CDR3 sequence (DNA): TGTGCCAGCAGCTCGGGACTAGCTCCCGATACGCAGTATTTT.

CDR3 coding DNA: TGCGCCAGCAGCCTCCGACAGGGGGATCAGCCCCAGCATTTT. Encoded protein: CASSLRQGDQPQHF. The genes are TRBV4-3 and TRBJ1-5; TRBD1 matches 9 bases. Germline V lookup: CDR1 LGHNA, CDR2 YSLEER. J gave up 5 bases and V 4 bases, and 3 bases lay outside the gene matches. This CDR3 has 14 residues.

The chain links TRBV13 to TRBJ2-5, with D hard to call. Germline assignment: CDR1 PRHDT and CDR2 FYEKMQ (reference sequence). V was trimmed by 7 bases and J by 0 bases, leaving 18 bases between them. The CDR3 has 16 residues. CDR3 DNA: TGTGCCAGCACCCCCGGCCGGCACGAAAACCAAGAGACCCAGTACTTC. Its translation: CASTPGRHENQETQYF.

CDR3 sequence reads: CASSPENSGGAFEQFF. CDR3 coding DNA: TGCGCCAGCAGCCCCGAGAATAGCGGGGGGGCCTTTGAGCAGTTCTTC. The V and J genes are TRBV4-3 and TRBJ2-1; the match to TRBD2 covers 11 bases. Germline V CDR1 and CDR2: LGHNA, YSLEER. After removal of 4 bases from V and 9 bases from J, the junction contained 11 bases not matched to a gene. CDR3 length: 16 amino acids.

The rearrangement links TRBV10-3 to TRBJ1-1; D uncertain. Trimming left V 4 bases short and J 2 bases short, with 11 bases between. Germline CDR1 and CDR2: ENHRY and SYGVKD. The CDR3 covers 14 residues. CDR3 sequence: CAISAGFLNTEAFF. Here the CDR3 DNA reads TGTGCCATCAGTGCCGGGTTCCTTAACACTGAAGCTTTCTTT.

Only a few counts were recorded for this clone. The chain carries TRBV7-2 and TRBJ1-6, with TRBD1 matching over 9 bases. The ends lost 7 bases at V and 9 bases at J; junction bases unmatched: 10. The CDR3 has 15 amino acids. Germline CDR1 reads SGHTA; CDR2 reads FQGNSA. DNA of the CDR3: TGTGCCAGCAACTTTCCGGGACAGGGCTCTTCACCCCTCCACTTT. Its translation is CASNFPGQGSSPLHF.

This clone was seen once. The chain joins TRBV19 to TRBJ1-1; no clear D gene. Germline V lookup: CDR1 LNHDA, CDR2 SQIVND (reference sequence). With 3 bases removed from V and 0 bases from J, the gap between germline ends came to 8 bases. This CDR3 has 14 amino acids. For the CDR3, the DNA is TGTGCCAGTAGTATTAGGGTGGTGAACACTGAAGCTTTCTTT. It specifies CASSIRVVNTEAFF.

The chain joins TRBV29-1 to TRBJ2-1; the D call may be TRBD1 or TRBD2 (7 bases each). This CDR3 contains 14 residues. Germline V CDR1 and CDR2: SQVTM, ANQGSEA. Deletions cut 3 bases from V and 4 bases from J, with 13 bases between. CDR3 loop: CSVDQGGIYNEQFF. The DNA for the CDR3 is TGCAGCGTTGATCAGGGGGGGATTTACAATGAGCAGTTCTTC.

The chain has TRBV29-1 and TRBJ1-2; maybe TRBD1 (6 bases). This CDR3 spans 12 amino acids. CDR1 and CDR2 from the germline V gene are SQVTM and ANQGSEA. The ends were cut back, 1 base at V and 3 bases at J, with 6 bases in the middle. The CDR3 protein is CSVEGQDYGYTF. CDR3 nucleotide sequence: TGCAGCGTTGAAGGACAGGACTATGGCTACACCTTC.

This clone was seen just once. The chain couples TRBV4-1 to TRBJ2-7; D is unclear. The CDR3 sequence is 16 residues long. Trimming pared 4 bases from V and 2 bases from J, leaving 18 bases between. Germline CDR1 reads MGHRA; CDR2 reads YSYEKL. The CDR3 DNA follows: TGCGCCAGCAGCCCCCTCGCGGTTACAGCAACCTACGAGCAGTACTTC. Translating it yields CASSPLAVTATYEQYF.

This chain connects TRBV10-2 to TRBJ2-7, with 10 bases lining up with TRBD1. In germline, CDR1 is WSHSY, CDR2 SAAADI. This CDR3 is built from 14 residues. The junction had 2 bases not matched to a gene; V was cut back by 1 base and J by 5 bases. In DNA form, the CDR3 reads TGCGCCAGCAGTGAGTTGACAGGGGGCCACGAGCAGTACTTC. It is translated as CASSELTGGHEQYF.

This clone has only a few counts. The CDR3 nucleotides read TGTGCCAGCAGCTTGTTCACTTACGGAAACAGATACGAGCAGTACTTC. Translating it yields CASSLFTYGNRYEQYF. This chain links TRBV5-4 with TRBJ2-7; no firm D call. CDR3 length: 16 amino acids. In germline, CDR1 is SGHNT, CDR2 YYREEE (reference sequence). V lost 1 base, J lost 4 bases, and 18 bases lay in between.

The rearrangement joins TRBV29-1 to TRBJ1-2; D is perhaps TRBD1 (5 bases). V lost 7 bases and J 6 bases, leaving 12 bases between the germline ends. The CDR3 loop spans 11 amino acids. Germline loops: CDR1 SQVTM, CDR2 ANQGSEA. DNA for the CDR3: TGCAGCGCGGCGCAGGGACATGGCTACACCTTC. Protein product: CSAAQGHGYTF.

The chain uses TRBV30 and TRBJ2-4; 7 bases line up with TRBD2. This CDR3 has 12 residues. The V gene's germline CDR1 is GTSNPN and CDR2 SVGIG (reference sequence). The V segment lost 3 bases and the J segment 10 bases; nucleotides outside the gene matches: 6. The CDR3 nucleotides are TGTGCCTGGAGACCCCCCGGGGGGATTCAGTACTTC. Translating it yields CAWRPPGGIQYF.

Regarding this clone: Other DNA sequences within the sample encode an identical CDR3. The genes are TRBV30 and TRBJ2-3; no definite D call. Trimming took 2 bases from V and 1 from J, leaving 4 bases between them. CDR1 and CDR2 (germline): GTSNPN, SVGIG (reference sequence). The length of the CDR3 is 12 residues. The CDR3 nucleotides are TGTGCCTGGAGTAGCGGCACAGATACGCAGTATTTT. Amino acid sequence: CAWSSGTDTQYF.